In this sample, the clone carrying this TCR beta chain turned up a few times. Its specificity is not known. This sample is drawn from a study of beta chain features in type 1 diabetes. Study observations and caveats: Compared with healthy donors, patients appeared to share more similar naive, central memory and regulatory TCRB repertoires. TCRB CDR3s from Type 1 diabetes patients were moderately but significantly shorter in all four CD4+ subsets.

The authors reverse transcribed all of the isolated RNA, so sequencing captured expressed TCRB transcripts. Assay used: immunoSEQ multiplex PCR; TCRdb lists only in-frame clones, some missing. In the table there are over 20,000 clones, approximately 53% of which are singletons. Only one heparinised blood draw was taken per donor, and its volume averaged around 100 mL. Purity exceeding 95% was reached by all sorted populations. This CDR3 is 13 amino acids long. Germline V gene lookup returns CDR1 SNHLY and CDR2 FYNNEI. V was shortened by 4 bases and J by 1 base, with 7 bases between the two germline ends.

This TCR was sampled from a man aged 25-45 years with type 1 diabetes. Sequencing was carried out using stem cell memory CD4+ T cells from blood. This rearrangement joins TRBV2 to TRBJ1-1; D is undetermined. CDR3 coding DNA: TGTGCCAGCAGTGGGAGGGCGAACACTGAAGCTTTCTTT. Protein sequence: CASSGRANTEAFF.